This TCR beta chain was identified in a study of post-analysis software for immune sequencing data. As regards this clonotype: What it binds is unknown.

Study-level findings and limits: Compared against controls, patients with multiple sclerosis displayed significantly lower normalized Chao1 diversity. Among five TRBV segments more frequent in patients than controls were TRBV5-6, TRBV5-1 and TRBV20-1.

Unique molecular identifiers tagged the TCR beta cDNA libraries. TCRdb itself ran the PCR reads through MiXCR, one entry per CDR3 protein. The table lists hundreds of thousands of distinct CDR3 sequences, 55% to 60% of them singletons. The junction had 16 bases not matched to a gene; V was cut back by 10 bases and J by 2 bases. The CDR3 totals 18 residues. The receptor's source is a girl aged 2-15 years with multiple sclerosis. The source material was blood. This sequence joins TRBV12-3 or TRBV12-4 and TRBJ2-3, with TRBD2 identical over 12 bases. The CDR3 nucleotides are TGTGCCAACGCCCCCCGCCTGCTAGCGGGAGGGCACACAGATACGCAGTATTTT. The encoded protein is CANAPRLLAGGHTDTQYF.